This TCR beta chain was sequenced in a study of T-cell memory formation after mild COVID-19 (dated by TCRdb to about 2021). Context from the whole study: Most TCR sequence clusters were specific to one of the two donors. Two young, previously healthy adult volunteers, one female and one male, were included in the cohort. In a couple of donors, T-cell clones that expanded and contracted after mild COVID-19 were tracked by sequencing TCRalpha and TCRbeta repertoires over time. Paper-wide results and their limitations: Contracting CD4+ clones were located mainly in the CM and EM memory subsets, whereas CD8+ clones were found to be enriched in EMRA. From day 15 to 85, contracting clones showed balanced CD4/CD8 phenotypes, whereas a second wave of clones that expanded from day 15 to 37 leaned towards CD4+. SARS-CoV-2 specificity of the second-wave clones peaking on day 37 was not confirmed. The detection of some responding clones in pre-infection memory suggests that pre-existing cross-reactive memory T cells joined the SARS-CoV-2 response. The study included only a couple of mild cases, and larger cohorts that include severe cases with pre-infection samples were judged to be necessary.

Ficoll-Paque density gradient centrifugation was used to isolate PBMCs. The CDR3 measures 15 amino acids from cysteine to phenylalanine. Only CDR3 DNA remains: 45 bases, in frame from the first base. Per the germline V gene (reference sequence), MNHNY is the CDR1 and SVGAGI is the CDR2. Concerning this clonotype itself: This clone's antigen is unknown. A much larger clone sits a single nucleotide away, making a read error possible.

The data were produced on an Illumina NovaSeq 6000. TCRalpha and TCRbeta cDNA libraries were built by 5'RACE with constant-segment primers, adding sample barcodes and unique molecular identifiers. Trizol reagent was used to extract RNA from every sample. Libraries were amplified in two PCR steps, with a second sample barcode and Illumina TruSeq adapters added in the second step. Libraries were sequenced on an Illumina NovaSeq with 2 x 150 bp paired-end reads. As for the original processing: Demultiplexing of reads and collapsing into UMI-guided consensus sequences were performed with migec v1.2.7. Using mixcr v2.1.11, UMI consensuses were aligned to TRA and TRB V and J templates and then assembled into clonotypes. Expanded or contracted clonotypes were those called significant by both edgeR and NoisET, with noise models trained on biological replicates. For edgeR calls, the thresholds were a false discovery rate-adjusted p below 0.01 and a log2 fold-change of 1. As an exploratory analysis of dynamics, max-normalized trajectories of the 1000 most abundant clonotypes were examined with PCA combined with hierarchical clustering. Each responding clone was given a CD4 or CD8 phenotype based on the CD4+ and CD8+ repertoires, which had been sequenced separately. The public reads were reprocessed in TCRdb via fastp at Q25 and MiXCR, keeping in-frame beta chains. Every distinct CDR3 protein forms one entry, paired with its most common genes and DNA. The V and J calls and clone size come from TCRdb's table, not from the authors' own analysis. The sample table contains about 38,000 distinct CDR3 sequences; only one count was recorded for over 10% of them. The top ten hold over 25% of the sample.

The chain is encoded by TRBV6-6 joined to TRBJ2-1, with the D gene call left open. The sequence was obtained from a man between 18 and 35 years old who had mild COVID-19 (a few samples of this study predate the infection). The sample titles of this study are shuffled in the database, so cell type and time point are left out; the donor was told from shared clones. Sequenced material: PBMCs or a T cell subset sorted from them (not recorded which). Here is the DNA: TGTGCCAGCACCCCAACGGACGTTGAGCTTGATGACCAGTTCTTC. This gives the protein CASTPTDVELDDQFF.